Shown below are 32 T cell receptor beta chains from a single sample sequenced in a study of metastatic and nonmetastatic thyroid tumors. TCRdb reprocessed the PCR reads using MiXCR. In the table there are 23,000 or so clones, about a quarter of which are singletons. No treatment of any kind had been given to any patient before thyroid surgery. The sample comprised tumor tissue. The receptors here all came from a female donor with papillary thyroid cancer or a benign thyroid nodule (not recorded which). Some clones in this sample may be carry-over from other donors' samples.

The sample holds many counts of this clone. Here the CDR3 reads CASSLGGQVAEAFF. In DNA, the CDR3 is TGTGCCAGCAGTTTGGGGGGGCAAGTCGCTGAAGCTTTCTTT. The gene calls are TRBV28 and TRBJ1-1, with TRBD1 as a possible D gene (6 bases). V dropped 3 bases and J dropped 6 bases, with 14 bases sitting between them. This CDR3 spans 14 amino acids. CDR1 and CDR2 from the germline V gene are MDHEN and SYDVKM. The variable domain in full, completed from reference TRBV28 and TRBJ1-1, reads DVKVTQSSRYLVKRTGEKVFLECVQDMDHENMFWYRQDPGLGLRLIYFSYDVKMKEKGDIPEGYSVSREKKERFSLILESASTNQTSMYLCASSLGGQVAEAFFGQGTRLTVV.

This clone was seen repeatedly, ten times or more. Other DNA sequences in this specimen translate into the identical CDR3. The rearrangement links TRBV7-2 to TRBJ1-1; D gene unclear. Trimming stripped 3 bases from V and 10 bases from J, with 6 bases between. CDR1 SGHTA and CDR2 FQGNSA come from the germline V gene. The CDR3 covers 10 residues. The CDR3 reads CASSLGGAFF. The CDR3 DNA sequence: TGTGCCAGCAGCTTGGGAGGAGCTTTCTTT.

This chain uses TRBV6-1 with TRBJ2-5; D may be TRBD2 (6 bases). This CDR3 has 14 amino acids. The V end was cut by 4 bases, the J end by 0 bases, with 9 bases between. Germline assignment: CDR1 MNHNS and CDR2 SASEGT. CDR3 in amino acids: CASSAGTYQETQYF. DNA for the CDR3: TGTGCCAGCAGTGCCGGGACTTACCAAGAGACCCAGTACTTC.

The sample holds many counts of this clone. This chain joins TRBV11-3 and TRBJ1-1; 7 bases line up with TRBD1. The J segment lost 4 bases and the V segment lost 3 bases, leaving 5 bases of the junction unmatched. The length of the CDR3 is 14 residues. Germline CDR1 reads SGHNT; CDR2 reads YENEEA. CDR3 bases: TGTGCCAGCAGCTTCAGGGGGGGAGGCACTGAAGCTTTCTTT. It encodes CASSFRGGGTEAFF. Supplemented by reference TRBV11-3 and TRBJ1-1, the full variable domain reads EAGVVQSPRYKIIEKKQPVAFWCNPISGHNTLYWYLQNLGQGPELLIRYENEEAVDDSQLPKDRFSAERLKGVDSTLKIQPAELGDSAVYLCASSFRGGGTEAFFGQGTRLTVV.

This clone was counted ten times or more. The chain carries TRBV9 and TRBJ2-3; 8 nucleotides match TRBD2. The germline CDR1 and CDR2 sequences are SGDLS and YYNGEE. CDR3 length: 16 residues. V gave up 3 bases and J gave up 4 bases; unmatched junction bases: 10. In DNA form, the CDR3 reads TGTGCCAGCAGCGCCTTCGGGGGGGGCCCGGCAGATACGCAGTATTTT. Translating gives CASSAFGGGPADTQYF.

A note on this clone: Its ends do not fully match the called genes, so a read error is possible. The sample holds other DNA sequences that translate to the same CDR3. The chain joins TRBV5-6 to TRBJ2-7; TRBD1 matches at 10 bases. This CDR3 has 17 amino acids. CDR1 and CDR2 (germline): SGHDT, YYEEEE. CDR3: CAISLELGTGADKEQYF. The CDR3 DNA follows: TGTGCCATCAGCTTGGAGCTTGGGACAGGGGCTGATAAGGAGCAGTACTTC. Full variable domain (missing parts from reference TRBV5-6 and TRBJ2-7): DAGVTQSPTHLIKTRGQQVTLRCSPKSGHDTVSWYQQALGQGPQFIFQYYEEEERQRGNFPDRFSGHQFPNYSSELNVNALLLGDSALYLCAISLELGTGADKEQYFGPGTRLTVT.

This clone showed up just a few times. The junction departs from the called germline gene at one end, perhaps through a read error. V usage is TRBV28 and J usage is TRBJ2-1; 8 bases line up with TRBD2. Germline CDR1 is MDHEN and CDR2 is SYDVKM. The CDR3 covers 16 residues. CDR3 nucleotides: TGTGCCGGCAGCCCATATATCGGGGGGGCGCACAATGAGCAGTTCTTC. Protein product: CAGSPYIGGAHNEQFF.

The table lists this clone with a count of one. The chain uses TRBV5-1 and TRBJ1-4; no clear D. In germline, CDR1 is SGHRS, CDR2 YFSETQ. Trimming pared 2 bases from V and 3 bases from J, leaving 14 bases between. The CDR3 runs 16 residues. The CDR3 here is CASSLPGLSANEKLFF. The CDR3 coding sequence is TGCGCCAGCAGCTTACCTGGCTTGAGTGCTAATGAAAAACTGTTTTTT.

V and J are TRBV18 and TRBJ2-7; 7 nucleotides align to TRBD2. V lost 6 bases and J lost 1; bases outside the gene matches: 15. Germline V gives CDR1 KGHSH, CDR2 LQKENI. This CDR3 comprises 17 residues. CDR3 region: CASSPHSGPLSSYEQYF. DNA of the CDR3: TGTGCCAGCTCTCCCCATAGCGGGCCGTTAAGTTCCTACGAGCAGTACTTC.

This clone was detected only a few times. The genes are TRBV28 and TRBJ2-7; D gene ambiguous. Germline CDR1 reads MDHEN; CDR2 reads SYDVKM. The CDR3 consists of 14 residues. Between the trimmed V and J ends, which lost 4 bases and 9 bases, there was a span of 19 bases. The CDR3 reads CASSSKWGGIVQYF. The CDR3 coding sequence is TGTGCCAGCAGTTCTAAGTGGGGTGGAATCGTGCAGTACTTC.

This clone was seen at least ten times. The genes are TRBV2 and TRBJ2-6, with D possibly called TRBD1 or TRBD2 (5 bases each). V was pared by 1 base and J by 4 bases, with 8 bases between. Germline loops: CDR1 SNHLY, CDR2 FYNNEI. There are 15 residues in the CDR3. The CDR3 sequence is CASSEGGSGANVLTF. The CDR3 DNA reads as TGTGCCAGCAGTGAAGGGGGGTCCGGGGCCAACGTCCTGACTTTC.

This rearrangement joins TRBV5-8 to TRBJ2-5, with 9 bases aligning to TRBD2. Trimming at V came to 4 bases and at J to 4 bases, leaving 8 bases not matched to a gene. The germline gives CDR1 SGHTS, CDR2 YDEGEE. This CDR3 comprises 15 residues. The CDR3 spells CASSPGTSIRETQYF. CDR3 sequence (DNA): TGTGCCAGCAGCCCGGGGACTAGCATCCGAGAGACCCAGTACTTC.

There are a few counts of this clone. Here the CDR3 reads CASSFGRNRAEQYF. For the CDR3, the DNA is TGTGCCAGCAGTTTTGGACGAAACCGGGCCGAGCAGTACTTC. The chain is built from TRBV28 and TRBJ2-7; D ambiguous. Looked up from germline, CDR1 is MDHEN and CDR2 is SYDVKM. This CDR3 has 14 residues. Trimming stripped 3 bases from V and 6 bases from J, with 15 bases between.

The chain employs TRBV11-2 and TRBJ2-3; TRBD2 matches at 10 bases. Unmatched junction bases numbered 9, after V lost 0 bases and J lost 6 bases. Germline assignment: CDR1 SGHAT and CDR2 FQNNGV. The CDR3 is 17 amino acids. The CDR3 DNA reads TGTGCCAGCAGCTTAGAAGCAGCGGGAGGGATAGTGGATACGCAGTATTTT. Translated: CASSLEAAGGIVDTQYF.

This clone was seen ten or more times. The chain employs TRBV12-3 or TRBV12-4 and TRBJ2-2, with D perhaps TRBD1 (6 bases). The length of the CDR3 is 14 residues. Trimming took 7 bases from V and 3 from J, leaving 12 bases between them. The CDR3 sequence is CASTMGADTGELFF. CDR3 sequence (DNA): TGTGCCAGCACCATGGGGGCCGACACCGGGGAGCTGTTTTTT.

Within the sample, this clone is medium-sized. This chain uses TRBV30 with TRBJ1-2; D is undetermined. Trimming cost V 4 bases and J 6 bases, with 18 bases left between them. The CDR3 contains 14 residues. Per the germline V gene, CDR1 is GTSNPN and CDR2 is SVGIG (reference sequence). CDR3 DNA: TGTGCCTGGACTAGGGCGGCCATAACTAATGGCTACACCTTC. Protein product: CAWTRAAITNGYTF. Full variable domain (missing parts from reference TRBV30 and TRBJ1-2): SQTIHQWPATLVQPVGSPLSLECTVEGTSNPNLYWYRQAAGRGLQLLFYSVGIGQISSEVPQNLSASRPQDRQFILSSKKLLLSDSGFYLCAWTRAAITNGYTFGSGTRLTVV.

This clone was seen only a few times. The gene calls are TRBV6-1 and TRBJ2-1; tentative D call: TRBD1 (5 bases). The CDR3 extends over 15 amino acids. Germline assignment: CDR1 MNHNS and CDR2 SASEGT. V lost 2 bases, J lost 0 bases, and 8 bases lay in between. This CDR3 reads CASSESTGSYNEQFF. CDR3 DNA sequence: TGTGCCAGCAGTGAATCAACAGGCTCCTACAATGAGCAGTTCTTC.

This clone has a count of ten or more. The chain links TRBV14 to TRBJ2-2; the match to TRBD1 covers 11 bases. The CDR3 is 17 amino acids. Per germline, CDR1 SGHDN and CDR2 FVKESK. Germline trimming cut 1 base from V and 6 bases from J; bases unmatched to any gene: 7. The chain's CDR3 is CASSQVIAGQGAGELFF. The CDR3 region has the DNA TGTGCCAGCAGCCAAGTAATCGCGGGACAGGGGGCCGGGGAGCTGTTTTTT.

This clone appeared a single time. The junction differs from germline at one of its ends, possibly a read error. The chain joins TRBV5-6 to TRBJ2-1; possible D gene TRBD1, 6 bases. This CDR3 contains 14 residues. Per germline, CDR1 SGHDT and CDR2 YYEEEE. CDR3 region: CASSLVQGNNDQFF. Written as DNA, the CDR3 is TGTGCCAGCAGCTTAGTTCAGGGGAACAATGATCAGTTCTTC.

The V call is TRBV5-1, the J call TRBJ2-2; TRBD2 matches at 7 bases. The ends lost 5 bases at V and 7 bases at J; junction bases unmatched: 2. CDR1 SGHRS and CDR2 YFSETQ come from the germline V gene. CDR3 size: 12 residues. CDR3 amino acids: CASSLAGGELFF. CDR3 sequence (DNA): TGCGCCAGCAGTTTAGCGGGCGGGGAGCTGTTTTTT. The entire variable domain, with the rest obtained from reference TRBV5-1 and TRBJ2-2, is as follows: KAGVTQTPRYLIKTRGQQVTLSCSPISGHRSVSWYQQTPGQGLQFLFEYFSETQRNKGNFPGRFSGRQFSNSRSEMNVSTLELGDSALYLCASSLAGGELFFGEGSRLTVL.

This clone occurred many times. The gene calls are TRBV12-3 or TRBV12-4 and TRBJ1-6; D gene unclear. V was pared by 2 bases and J by 8 bases, with 10 bases between. CDR3 length: 14 amino acids. The CDR3 DNA reads as TGTGCCAGCAGTTTAAGGTCCAAGGATTCACCCCTCCACTTT. Encoded protein: CASSLRSKDSPLHF.

At least ten counts were recorded for this clone. This specimen includes other DNA sequences encoding the same CDR3. The CDR3 reads CASSYSMTAGGQPSSYNEQFF. For the CDR3, the DNA is TGTGCCAGCAGTTACTCGATGACAGCGGGGGGGCAACCAAGCTCCTACAATGAGCAGTTCTTC. V usage is TRBV6-2 or TRBV6-3 and J usage is TRBJ2-1, with 10 positions matching TRBD2. The CDR3 is 21 amino acids. Germline CDR1 is MNHEY and CDR2 is SVGEGT. V dropped 0 bases and J dropped 0; count of bases not matched to a gene: 14.

The chain joins TRBV5-1 to TRBJ1-4; no clear D gene. Germline V gene lookup returns CDR1 SGHRS and CDR2 YFSETQ. Trimming took off 0 bases at V and 8 bases at J, with 14 bases between the two ends. This CDR3 has 15 residues. The CDR3 protein is CASSLGQTLREKLFF. The CDR3, as DNA: TGCGCCAGCAGCTTGGGACAAACCCTGCGAGAAAAACTGTTTTTT.

There are a few counts of this clone. The junction and the germline gene differ at one end; a read error may be behind it. V is TRBV19 and J is TRBJ1-5, with D perhaps TRBD1 (5 bases). This CDR3 spans 15 amino acids. Germline V gene lookup returns CDR1 LNHDA and CDR2 SQIVND (reference sequence). The CDR3 reads CASTSRQPSNQPQHF. CDR3 DNA: TGTGCCAGTACCTCTCGACAGCCTAGCAATCAACCCCAGCATTTT.

This clone was recorded many times. A much bigger clone sits one base away, suggesting this may be a read error. The CDR3 region has the DNA TGTGCCAGCAGTAATATGGGGGGCGGGGAGCTGTTTTTT. Encoded protein: CASSNMGGGELFF. The gene calls are TRBV7-2 and TRBJ2-2; TRBD2 is a possible D gene (6 bases). CDR3 length equals 13 residues. Germline V CDR1 and CDR2: SGHTA, FQGNSA. Between the trimmed V and J ends, which lost 6 bases and 7 bases, there was a span of 12 bases. Drawing the rest from reference TRBV7-2 and TRBJ2-2, the complete variable domain is GAGVSQSPSNKVTEKGKDVELRCDPISGHTALYWYRQSLGQGLEFLIYFQGNSAPDKSGLPSDRFSAERTGGSVSTLTIQRTQQEDSAVYLCASSNMGGGELFFGEGSRLTVL.

The rearrangement uses TRBV30 and TRBJ2-5; the match to TRBD2 covers 10 bases. CDR3 length: 14 amino acids. Germline trimming cut 0 bases from V and 3 bases from J; bases unmatched to any gene: 1. Germline V gene lookup returns CDR1 GTSNPN and CDR2 SVGIG (reference sequence). DNA of the CDR3: TGTGCCTGGAGTGTAGCGGGGGGGAAAGAGACCCAGTACTTC. Amino acids: CAWSVAGGKETQYF.

Concerning this clone itself: An end of the junction does not agree with germline; a read error may underlie this. V is TRBV11-2 and J is TRBJ2-1, with 9 nucleotides matching TRBD1. CDR3 length: 15 residues. In germline, CDR1 is SGHAT, CDR2 FQNNGV. CDR3 bases: TGTGCCAGCAGCCCTACTTCGGGACAGGGAAATGGGCAGTTCTTC. Its translation: CASSPTSGQGNGQFF.

In its sample, this clone was seen many times. CDR3: CASSQARLAGSNEQFF. DNA for the CDR3: TGTGCCAGCAGCCAAGCACGACTAGCGGGGAGCAATGAGCAGTTCTTC. This chain uses TRBV3-1 with TRBJ2-1; 11 nucleotides line up with TRBD2. The germline gives CDR1 LGHDT, CDR2 YNNKEL (reference sequence). The V segment lost 1 base and the J segment 6 bases; nucleotides outside the gene matches: 5. CDR3 length: 16 residues.

This clone came up many times. The V call is TRBV6-1, the J call TRBJ2-2; maybe TRBD2 (5 bases). Germline loops: CDR1 MNHNS, CDR2 SASEGT. The V end was cut by 11 bases, the J end by 5 bases, with 15 bases between. The CDR3 runs 13 residues. The CDR3, as DNA: TGTGCCGCCCGTCCCCGGGGAACCGGGGAGCTGTTTTTT. It translates to CAARPRGTGELFF.

This clone appeared a few times. This sequence may be a read error, since a much larger clone differs from it by one base. The chain couples TRBV4-2 to TRBJ2-7; tentatively, D is TRBD2 (5 bases). Trimming removed 4 bases at V and 6 bases at J, with 13 bases between. Germline CDR1 is LGHNA and CDR2 is YNFKEQ. CDR3 size: 13 residues. CDR3 sequence: CASSRDRGLEQYF. CDR3 sequence (DNA): TGTGCCAGCAGCCGAGATCGGGGTCTCGAGCAGTACTTC.

There are a few counts of this clone. Other DNA variants within this sample encode the same CDR3. The rearrangement joins TRBV19 to TRBJ2-2, with TRBD2 identical over 8 bases. Per the germline V gene, CDR1 is LNHDA and CDR2 is SQIVND (reference sequence). The CDR3 sequence is 18 residues long. The junction had 17 bases not matched to a gene; V was cut back by 7 bases and J by 4 bases. The CDR3 bases are TGTGCCAGTAAGGGGGGAAGTCTGCGGGAGGTTCGCACCGGGGAGCTGTTTTTT. Its protein is CASKGGSLREVRTGELFF.

This clone has at least ten counts. CDR3 DNA: TGCAGTGCTAGAAGGTCCGGGACCTACGAGCAGTACTTC. Translation gives CSARRSGTYEQYF. The rearrangement uses TRBV20-1 and TRBJ2-7, with D possibly TRBD2 on 5 matching bases. Germline V gives CDR1 DFQATT, CDR2 SNEGSKA (reference sequence). This CDR3 contains 13 residues. The ends were cut back, 2 bases at V and 2 bases at J, with 10 bases in the middle.